Below are 5 T cell receptor beta chains sequenced from a single sample in a study of read filtering for tumor transcriptome and immune sequencing. Molecular barcoded adaptors covering alpha/delta and beta/gamma chains were used on 400 ng RNA. TCRdb ran MiXCR on the reads and lists one entry per CDR3 protein. The sample shows 100,000 to 150,000 distinct CDR3 sequences, 10% to 15% of them seen only once. Specimen: a population of CD138-negative cells sorted from bone marrow. The receptors here all came from a donor older than 35 with multiple myeloma.

This clonotype was found a few times. CDR3 loop: CASSLVAGFSRETQYF. The DNA of the CDR3 is TGTGCCAGCAGCTTAGTAGCGGGTTTTTCTCGAGAGACCCAGTACTTC. The chain links TRBV7-2 to TRBJ2-5; 7 bases fit TRBD2. The CDR3 extends over 16 amino acids. Germline values: CDR1 SGHTA, CDR2 FQGNSA. V shed 1 base, J shed 4 bases, and the junction held 9 bases outside the gene matches.

The sample holds many counts of this clonotype. This chain uses TRBV29-1 with TRBJ2-2; tentatively, D is TRBD1 (7 bases). The V end was cut by 4 bases, the J end by 4 bases, with 13 bases between. The CDR3 consists of 14 residues. CDR1 and CDR2 from the germline V gene are SQVTM and ANQGSEA. This chain's CDR3 is CSVAEGQFTGELFF. In nucleotides, the CDR3 is TGCAGCGTTGCGGAGGGACAGTTCACCGGGGAGCTGTTTTTT.

With respect to this clonotype: At one boundary the junction diverges from the germline segment, which might be a read error. The chain uses TRBV2 and TRBJ2-5; D is ambiguous. The CDR3 has 11 residues. From germline, CDR1 is SNHLY and CDR2 FYNNEI. The CDR3 reads CASSPQETQSF. CDR3 DNA: TGTGCCAGCAGCCCTCAAGAGACCCAGTCCTTC.

In its sample, this clonotype was seen many times. The gene calls are TRBV23-1 and TRBJ2-1; no clear D gene. TRBV23-1 is reported as an ORF; its role is uncertain. V was pared by 6 bases and J by 5 bases, with 20 bases between. The CDR3 has 16 residues. CDR3 bases: TGCGCCAGCAGCCGGGCCCGGGCCTCTTTACACAATGAGCAGTTCTTC. Protein: CASSRARASLHNEQFF.

The chain uses TRBV24-1 and TRBJ2-2; D remains unclear. The CDR3 totals 15 residues. V lost 4 bases, J lost 2 bases, and 10 bases lay in between. CDR1 and CDR2 (germline): KGHDR, SFDVKD. The CDR3 region has the DNA TGTGCCACCAGTGAAAGTCTAGGCAACACCGGGGAGCTGTTTTTT. Translating it yields CATSESLGNTGELFF.